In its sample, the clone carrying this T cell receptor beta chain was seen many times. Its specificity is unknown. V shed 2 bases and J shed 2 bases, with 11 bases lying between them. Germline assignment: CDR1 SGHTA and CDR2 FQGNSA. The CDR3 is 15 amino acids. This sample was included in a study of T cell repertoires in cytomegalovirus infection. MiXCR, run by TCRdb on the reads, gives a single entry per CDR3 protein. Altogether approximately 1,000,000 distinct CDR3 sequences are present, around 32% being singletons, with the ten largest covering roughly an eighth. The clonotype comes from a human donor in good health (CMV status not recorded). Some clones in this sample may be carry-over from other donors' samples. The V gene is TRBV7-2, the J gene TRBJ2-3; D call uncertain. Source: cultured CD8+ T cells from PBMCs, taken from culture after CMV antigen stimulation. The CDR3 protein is CASSLLSRLTDTQYF. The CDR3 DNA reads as TGTGCCAGCAGCTTATTGTCGCGGCTCACAGATACGCAGTATTTT. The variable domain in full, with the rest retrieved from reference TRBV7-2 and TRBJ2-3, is GAGVSQSPSNKVTEKGKDVELRCDPISGHTALYWYRQSLGQGLEFLIYFQGNSAPDKSGLPSDRFSAERTGGSVSTLTIQRTQQEDSAVYLCASSLLSRLTDTQYFGPGTRLTVL.